This record covers a single T cell receptor beta chain. What it recognizes is unknown. Germline V gene sequence: CDR1 SGHDN, CDR2 FVKESK. Trimming pared 3 bases from V and 6 bases from J, leaving 12 bases between. CDR3 length: 13 amino acids. This entry belongs to a study of shared clonotypes between healthy human individuals. Study-level points and caveats: Few donors restricted represented genetic and exposure-history diversity. The sharing of 5% to 6.5% of naive CD4 clonotypes was seen across a handful of donors. Blood alone was sampled, and tissue repertoires likely differ. Compared with memory subsets, naive subsets generally had larger estimated richness.

Produced via immunoSEQ multiplex PCR; TCRdb's table is partial and in-frame only. The sample consists of some 690,000 clones, 90% of them appearing once. The sequence came from a young man in good health. Some clones in this sample may be carry-over from other donors' samples. V gene TRBV14 combines with J gene TRBJ2-7; D may match TRBD1 or TRBD2 (5 bases each). The source material was memory CD8+ T cells from PBMCs. Subset meaning: CD45RO+ cells pooled with CCR7-negative TemRA cells. The CDR3 protein is CASSQGSRGEQYF. CDR3 nucleotides: TGTGCCAGCAGCCAGGGGAGTAGGGGCGAGCAGTACTTC. Full variable domain (outside the CDR3, taken from reference TRBV14 and TRBJ2-7): EAGVTQFPSHSVIEKGQTVTLRCDPISGHDNLYWYRRVMGKEIKFLLHFVKESKQDESGMPNNRFLAERTGGTYSTLKVQPAELEDSGVYFCASSQGSRGEQYFGPGTRLTVT.